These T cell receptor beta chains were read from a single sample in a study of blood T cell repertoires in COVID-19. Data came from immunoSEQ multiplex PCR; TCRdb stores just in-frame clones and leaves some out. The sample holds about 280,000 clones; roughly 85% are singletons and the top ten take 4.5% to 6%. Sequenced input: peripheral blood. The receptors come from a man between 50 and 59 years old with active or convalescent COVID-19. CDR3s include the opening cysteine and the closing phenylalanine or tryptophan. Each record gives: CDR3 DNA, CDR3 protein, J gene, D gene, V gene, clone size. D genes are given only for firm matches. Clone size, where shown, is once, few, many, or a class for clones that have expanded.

CDR3nt: TGCAGCGTTGAAAATTGGGACAGGGGCTATGGCTACACCTTC
CDR3aa: CSVENWDRGYGYTF
j_gene: TRBJ1-2
d_gene: TRBD1
v_gene: TRBV29-1
abundance: .

CDR3nt: TGTGCCTCAGCGGCGGGAGGCTACGGTGAGCAGTTCTTC
CDR3aa: CASAAGGYGEQFF
j_gene: TRBJ2-1
d_gene: TRBD2
v_gene: TRBV6-5
abundance: few

CDR3nt: TGTGCCAGCAGCTTAACTTCTTGGGTGGGCGATACGCAGTATTTT
CDR3aa: CASSLTSWVGDTQYF
j_gene: TRBJ2-3
d_gene: .
v_gene: TRBV7-2
abundance: .

CDR3nt: TGTGCTAGCAGCTTAGATGGGACAGGGAGTTCCGAGCAGTACTTC
CDR3aa: CASSLDGTGSSEQYF
j_gene: TRBJ2-7
d_gene: TRBD1
v_gene: TRBV7-7
abundance: .

CDR3nt: TGTGCCAGCAGTGCCGGGATCAGGGGCTTAAATCAGCCCCAGCATTTT
CDR3aa: CASSAGIRGLNQPQHF
j_gene: TRBJ1-5
d_gene: .
v_gene: TRBV28
abundance: .

CDR3nt: TGTGCCAGCAGCCAAGGTTACTACGAGCAGTACTTC
CDR3aa: CASSQGYYEQYF
j_gene: TRBJ2-7
d_gene: .
v_gene: TRBV3-1/TRBV3-2
abundance: .

CDR3nt: TGTGCCAGCAGCTCCGGGAAATCCTACGAGCAGTACTTC
CDR3aa: CASSSGKSYEQYF
j_gene: TRBJ2-7
d_gene: .
v_gene: TRBV6-5
abundance: .

CDR3nt: TGTGCCAGCAGTGAAGTGGGACTAGCTACCACCTACGAGCAGTACTTC
CDR3aa: CASSEVGLATTYEQYF
j_gene: TRBJ2-7
d_gene: TRBD2
v_gene: TRBV2
abundance: .

CDR3nt: TGTGCCAGCAGCTTATTAGGGGCTAGTACAGATACGCAGTATTTT
CDR3aa: CASSLLGASTDTQYF
j_gene: TRBJ2-3
d_gene: .
v_gene: TRBV7-3
abundance: once

CDR3nt: TGTGCCAGCAGATCGGACAGGGGGCAAAACATTCAGTACTTC
CDR3aa: CASRSDRGQNIQYF
j_gene: TRBJ2-4
d_gene: TRBD1
v_gene: TRBV7-2
abundance: once

CDR3nt: TGTGCCTGTGACGGGACAGCCCAGAGCTACAATGAGCAGTTCTTC
CDR3aa: CACDGTAQSYNEQFF
j_gene: TRBJ2-1
d_gene: TRBD1
v_gene: TRBV30
abundance: .

CDR3nt: TGTGCCAGCAGCTTGACCGTCAGGGGGAGCAATCAGCCCCAGCATTTT
CDR3aa: CASSLTVRGSNQPQHF
j_gene: TRBJ1-5
d_gene: TRBD1
v_gene: TRBV5-5
abundance: .

CDR3nt: TGTGCCAGTAGTATAGGGAGCACTAGCCAGCAGTACTTC
CDR3aa: CASSIGSTSQQYF
j_gene: TRBJ2-7
d_gene: .
v_gene: TRBV19
abundance: few

CDR3nt: TGTGCCAGCAGCTTGGGGCTCGAGAACACTGAAGCTTTCTTT
CDR3aa: CASSLGLENTEAFF
j_gene: TRBJ1-1
d_gene: .
v_gene: TRBV5-4
abundance: .

CDR3nt: TGCGCCAAACCCATCCCTATGGGACAGAAACTAGCCAAAAACATTCAGTACTTC
CDR3aa: CAKPIPMGQKLAKNIQYF
j_gene: TRBJ2-4
d_gene: TRBD1
v_gene: TRBV5-1
abundance: .

CDR3nt: TGCGCCAGCAGTCCTCCAAACCCAGGACTAGCGGGAGAGGGCTCCTACAATGAGCAGTTCTTC
CDR3aa: CASSPPNPGLAGEGSYNEQFF
j_gene: TRBJ2-1
d_gene: TRBD2
v_gene: TRBV23-1
abundance: .

CDR3nt: TGTGCCAGCAGTTTAAGAGGGCCCCAGCATTTT
CDR3aa: CASSLRGPQHF
j_gene: TRBJ1-5
d_gene: .
v_gene: TRBV12-3/TRBV12-4
abundance: many

CDR3nt: TGTGCCAGCAGCGAGACGGGTGGTCAAGAGACCCAGTACTTC
CDR3aa: CASSETGGQETQYF
j_gene: TRBJ2-5
d_gene: .
v_gene: TRBV9
abundance: once

CDR3nt: TGTGCCAGCAGCCCCTCCTCAGGAGGGGCCGCCGAGCAGTACTTC
CDR3aa: CASSPSSGGAAEQYF
j_gene: TRBJ2-7
d_gene: .
v_gene: TRBV3-1/TRBV3-2
abundance: .

CDR3nt: TGTGCCAGCTCACCACCAGCGGGAGGTTATGGCAATGAGCAGTTCTTC
CDR3aa: CASSPPAGGYGNEQFF
j_gene: TRBJ2-1
d_gene: TRBD2
v_gene: TRBV18
abundance: .

CDR3nt: TGTGCCATCAGTGAGAGGAGCGGGAGGGGGGATGAGCAGTTCTTC
CDR3aa: CAISERSGRGDEQFF
j_gene: TRBJ2-1
d_gene: TRBD2
v_gene: TRBV10-3
abundance: .

CDR3nt: TGCGCCAGCAGGCCCCAGGGGACTAACTATGGCTACACCTTC
CDR3aa: CASRPQGTNYGYTF
j_gene: TRBJ1-2
d_gene: .
v_gene: TRBV5-1
abundance: .

CDR3nt: TGTGCCAGCTCACCGGGACTAGCGGGCACCGGGGAGCTGTTTTTT
CDR3aa: CASSPGLAGTGELFF
j_gene: TRBJ2-2
d_gene: TRBD2
v_gene: TRBV18
abundance: .

CDR3nt: TGTGCCAGCAGCTTGTCAGCGGGAGTGTTCTACGAGCAGTACTTC
CDR3aa: CASSLSAGVFYEQYF
j_gene: TRBJ2-7
d_gene: TRBD2
v_gene: TRBV5-5
abundance: .

CDR3nt: TGTGCCAGCAGTTCCGAACGCGCCTCACCCCTCCACTTT
CDR3aa: CASSSERASPLHF
j_gene: TRBJ1-6
d_gene: .
v_gene: TRBV2
abundance: .

CDR3nt: TGTGCCAGCAGTTCGGGACTCCGAACGGAAAAACTGTTTTTT
CDR3aa: CASSSGLRTEKLFF
j_gene: TRBJ1-4
d_gene: .
v_gene: TRBV28
abundance: .

CDR3nt: TGTGCCAGCACAACAGGGCCAGGGGAGCAGTACTTC
CDR3aa: CASTTGPGEQYF
j_gene: TRBJ2-7
d_gene: .
v_gene: TRBV6-5
abundance: .

CDR3nt: TGTGCCAGCAGCGTAGATGTAACGCGGGGGACGAGAAACACCATATATTTT
CDR3aa: CASSVDVTRGTRNTIYF
j_gene: TRBJ1-3
d_gene: .
v_gene: TRBV9
abundance: .

CDR3nt: TGTGCCAGCAGCTTACCGAGCGTCATAGAGACCCAGTACTTC
CDR3aa: CASSLPSVIETQYF
j_gene: TRBJ2-5
d_gene: .
v_gene: TRBV7-2
abundance: many

CDR3nt: TGCGCCAGCAGCCAGGGGACAGGAGGGGCCGGGGAGCTGTTTTTT
CDR3aa: CASSQGTGGAGELFF
j_gene: TRBJ2-2
d_gene: TRBD1
v_gene: TRBV4-3
abundance: .

CDR3nt: TGTGCCAGCACTGCGGAAACAGGGGGCACCAAGGAAGCTTTCTTT
CDR3aa: CASTAETGGTKEAFF
j_gene: TRBJ1-1
d_gene: TRBD1
v_gene: TRBV6-5
abundance: .

CDR3nt: TGTGCCAGCAGCCAAGATGACAGGGCTACAAATCAGCCCCAGCATTTT
CDR3aa: CASSQDDRATNQPQHF
j_gene: TRBJ1-5
d_gene: TRBD1
v_gene: TRBV4-2
abundance: .

CDR3nt: TGTGCCACCAGTCCCTCAGGGGAGAACACAGATACGCAGTATTTT
CDR3aa: CATSPSGENTDTQYF
j_gene: TRBJ2-3
d_gene: .
v_gene: TRBV24-1
abundance: .

CDR3nt: TGTGCCAGCAGCTTAGCGGGAGTCCAAGAGACCCAGTACTTC
CDR3aa: CASSLAGVQETQYF
j_gene: TRBJ2-5
d_gene: .
v_gene: TRBV7-2
abundance: few

CDR3nt: TGTGCCAGCAGCCAAGAAAGGGTCACTAGCGCAGAGCAGTTCTTC
CDR3aa: CASSQERVTSAEQFF
j_gene: TRBJ2-1
d_gene: TRBD2
v_gene: TRBV4-2
abundance: .

CDR3nt: TGTGCCAGCAGTTCGTGGACTAGCGGGAGCTACGAGCAGTACTTC
CDR3aa: CASSSWTSGSYEQYF
j_gene: TRBJ2-7
d_gene: TRBD2
v_gene: TRBV27
abundance: .

CDR3nt: TGCGCCAGCAGCCAGCCTGGGCCCTACGAGCAGTACTTC
CDR3aa: CASSQPGPYEQYF
j_gene: TRBJ2-7
d_gene: .
v_gene: TRBV4-1
abundance: .

CDR3nt: TGTGCCAGCAAGTGGCAGGCTAGCCCGCAAGAGACCCAGTACTTC
CDR3aa: CASKWQASPQETQYF
j_gene: TRBJ2-5
d_gene: .
v_gene: TRBV28
abundance: .

CDR3nt: TGTGCCAGCACCAGGTGGGACAGGGGAGGGTACGCTTTCTTT
CDR3aa: CASTRWDRGGYAFF
j_gene: TRBJ1-1
d_gene: TRBD1
v_gene: TRBV2
abundance: .

CDR3nt: TGTGCCAGCAGCTTAGCGAGCTCTGGAAACACCATATATTTT
CDR3aa: CASSLASSGNTIYF
j_gene: TRBJ1-3
d_gene: .
v_gene: TRBV7-8
abundance: .

CDR3nt: TGTGCCAGCAGGCGGTCTAGCACAGATACGCAGTATTTT
CDR3aa: CASRRSSTDTQYF
j_gene: TRBJ2-3
d_gene: .
v_gene: TRBV28
abundance: .

CDR3nt: TGTGCCAGCAGTAACTTAACCTACGAGCAGTACTTC
CDR3aa: CASSNLTYEQYF
j_gene: TRBJ2-7
d_gene: .
v_gene: TRBV25-1
abundance: .

CDR3nt: TGCGCCAGCAGTCAAATCGCCGGGACTGGTAATTCACCCCTCCACTTT
CDR3aa: CASSQIAGTGNSPLHF
j_gene: TRBJ1-6
d_gene: .
v_gene: TRBV23-1
abundance: .

CDR3nt: TGTGCCAGCAGCGTAGACCCCCAGGGACAAGGCTACACCTTC
CDR3aa: CASSVDPQGQGYTF
j_gene: TRBJ1-2
d_gene: .
v_gene: TRBV9
abundance: .

CDR3nt: TGTGCCAGCAGTTACTCGACAGGACGTTTTTCACCCCTCCACTTT
CDR3aa: CASSYSTGRFSPLHF
j_gene: TRBJ1-6
d_gene: .
v_gene: TRBV6-6
abundance: .

CDR3nt: TGTGCCAGCAGCCAAGATGTGAGACAGGCGGGCTATGGCTACACCTTC
CDR3aa: CASSQDVRQAGYGYTF
j_gene: TRBJ1-2
d_gene: .
v_gene: TRBV14
abundance: once

CDR3nt: TGTGCCAGCACCACCTGGCCGGGGGGCTACACCTTC
CDR3aa: CASTTWPGGYTF
j_gene: TRBJ1-2
d_gene: .
v_gene: TRBV12-3/TRBV12-4
abundance: .

CDR3nt: TGTGCCAGCAGTTTATTGTCGACAGGGTATAATTCACCCCTCCACTTT
CDR3aa: CASSLLSTGYNSPLHF
j_gene: TRBJ1-6
d_gene: TRBD1
v_gene: TRBV27
abundance: .

CDR3nt: TGTGCCACCGGATATTCTAGCGGGAGTCTCTATGAGCAGTTCTTC
CDR3aa: CATGYSSGSLYEQFF
j_gene: TRBJ2-1
d_gene: TRBD2
v_gene: TRBV19
abundance: .

CDR3nt: TGCGCCAGCAGCTTCAGGGGCCCAACCTACACCGGGGAGCTGTTTTTT
CDR3aa: CASSFRGPTYTGELFF
j_gene: TRBJ2-2
d_gene: .
v_gene: TRBV5-1
abundance: once

CDR3nt: TGTGCCAGCAGCTTAGAGCTAGGCTACACCTTC
CDR3aa: CASSLELGYTF
j_gene: TRBJ1-2
d_gene: .
v_gene: TRBV13
abundance: .